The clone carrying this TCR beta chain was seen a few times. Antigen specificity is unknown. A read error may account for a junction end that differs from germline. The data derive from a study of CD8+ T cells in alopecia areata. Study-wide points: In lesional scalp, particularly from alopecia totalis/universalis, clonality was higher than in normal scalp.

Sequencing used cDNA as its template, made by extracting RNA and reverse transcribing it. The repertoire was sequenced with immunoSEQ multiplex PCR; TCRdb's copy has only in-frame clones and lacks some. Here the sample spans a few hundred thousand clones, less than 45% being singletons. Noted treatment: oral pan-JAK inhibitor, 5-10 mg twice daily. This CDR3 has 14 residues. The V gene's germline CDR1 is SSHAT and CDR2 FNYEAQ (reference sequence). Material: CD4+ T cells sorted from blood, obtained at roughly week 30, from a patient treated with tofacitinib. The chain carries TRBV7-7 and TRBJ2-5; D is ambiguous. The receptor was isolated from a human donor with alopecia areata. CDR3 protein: CASSLGHFTETQYF. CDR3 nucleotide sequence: TGTGCTAGCAGCTTAGGCCATTTTACTGAGACCCAGTACTTC.